This T cell receptor beta chain was retrieved from a study of type 1 regulatory T cells. Many counts were recorded for this clonotype. The germline V gene encodes CDR1 SGHDN and CDR2 FVKESK. The CDR3 covers 16 residues. The V and J ends lost 1 base and 6 bases, in that order; junction bases with no gene match: 3. Using its own MiXCR run on the reads, TCRdb lists one record per CDR3 protein. The sample carries 15,000 to 20,000 distinct CDR3 sequences, 10% recorded once. This chain links TRBV14 with TRBJ2-1; 13 positions agree with TRBD2. Specimen: CD4+ T cells, either the whole sample or a sorted fraction (not recorded which). This TCR came from a human donor in good health. The DNA of the CDR3 is TGTGCCAGCAGCCAAGTGGGACTAGCGGGGCTCAATGAGCAGTTCTTC. Protein sequence: CASSQVGLAGLNEQFF.